Sequencing of this T cell receptor (beta chain) was carried out in a study of T cell repertoires in cytomegalovirus infection. Study details: Recently identified HLA-C-restricted CMV epitopes were among the peptides used. Indicated by public TCR beta signatures were CMV infection and matching HLA type.

The study, taken as a whole, reports: Cumulative frequency (of public TCR beta family members) identified carriers of CMV plus the relevant HLA.

Via MiXCR, TCRdb re-called the reads, giving one row per CDR3 protein. The sample lists about 500,000 distinct CDR3 sequences, roughly a third seen once, with 15% to 20% in the top ten. This clonotype showed up just a few times. Its antigen is as yet unknown. The CDR3 has 17 amino acids. V lost 4 bases to trimming and J lost 0 bases, with 19 bases between them. Germline V lookup: CDR1 MDHEN, CDR2 SYDVKM. The chain recombines TRBV28 with TRBJ2-7; D possibly uses TRBD1 or TRBD2 (5 bases each). The clonotype comes from a human donor in good health (CMV status not recorded). Some clones in this sample may be carry-over from other donors' samples. This specimen was cultured PBMCs, taken from culture after CMV antigen stimulation. The CDR3 bases are TGTGCCAGCAGTTATAGATTCCGGGACCCCAGCTCCTACGAGCAGTACTTC. Amino acids: CASSYRFRDPSSYEQYF.